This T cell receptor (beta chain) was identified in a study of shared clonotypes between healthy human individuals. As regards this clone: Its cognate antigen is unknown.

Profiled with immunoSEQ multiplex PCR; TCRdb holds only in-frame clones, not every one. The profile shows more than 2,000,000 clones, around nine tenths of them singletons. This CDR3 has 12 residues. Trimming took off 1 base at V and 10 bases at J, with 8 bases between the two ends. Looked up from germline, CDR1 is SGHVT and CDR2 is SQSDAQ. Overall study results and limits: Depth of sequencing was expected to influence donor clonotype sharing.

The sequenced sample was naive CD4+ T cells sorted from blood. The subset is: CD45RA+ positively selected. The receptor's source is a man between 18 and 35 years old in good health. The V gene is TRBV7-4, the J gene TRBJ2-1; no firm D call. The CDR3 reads CASSLERWEQFF. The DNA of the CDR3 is TGTGCCAGCAGCTTAGAACGCTGGGAGCAGTTCTTC.